This T cell receptor beta chain originates from a study of blood T cell repertoires in COVID-19. The overall study: Samples representing acute and convalescent COVID-19 were sourced from the United States, Italy and Spain.

Authors' data handling: The assay estimated nucleated cells by amplifying reference gene primers. Produced via immunoSEQ multiplex PCR; TCRdb's table is partial and in-frame only. The V and J calls and clone size are taken from that table; D and trimming were inferred from the DNA. The sample includes roughly 120,000 clones, roughly nine tenths seen only once; the top ten take under 35%. This CDR3 is 16 amino acids long. Germline values: CDR1 SGHNT, CDR2 YENEEA. The V and J ends lost 1 base and 5 bases, in that order; junction bases with no gene match: 4. This receptor was obtained from a man between 65 and 79 years old with active or convalescent COVID-19. Sequenced material: peripheral blood. V usage is TRBV11-3 and J usage is TRBJ2-1, with TRBD2 matching over 11 bases. CDR3 in DNA: TGTGCCAGCAGCTTAGCCGCTAGCGGGAGGAACAATGAGCAGTTCTTC. Its protein is CASSLAASGRNNEQFF.